This TCR beta chain was retrieved from a study of blood T cell repertoires in COVID-19. Study overall: Samples came from the United States, Italy and Spain, spanning acute and convalescent COVID-19. From T cells, B-cell-depleted T cells, or PBMCs came the material, which was cDNA or gDNA.

Original analysis: Scientists estimated how many nucleated cells there were by amplifying reference gene primers. Assay used: immunoSEQ multiplex PCR; TCRdb lists only in-frame clones, some missing. That table is the source of V, J and clone size, and D and trimming were worked out from the DNA. This sample has about 130,000 clones, with approximately 74% found just once. The V end was cut by 6 bases, the J end by 3 bases, with 9 bases between. This CDR3 is built from 13 residues. Germline V gene sequence: CDR1 SNHLY, CDR2 FYNNEI. The V call is TRBV2, the J call TRBJ2-1, with D uncertain. Sequencing was performed on peripheral blood. The source of this sequence is a man between 60 and 75 years old with acute or convalescent COVID-19. The CDR3 protein is CASSELRYNEQFF. CDR3 coding DNA: TGTGCCAGCAGCGAACTTCGCTACAATGAGCAGTTCTTC.